This T cell receptor beta chain was retrieved from a study of cytomegalovirus exposure and HLA in healthy donors. Study-level points and caveats: Productive rates of about 87% or about 30% were seen for most TCR beta V segments in an earlier analysis. An apparent linkage of common viral pathogens to several of the most significant clusters emerged in a later analysis. Roughly uniform depth of sequencing across donors was assumed in presence/absence analyses. The authors enumerated 150 to 200 TCR beta chains as linked to cytomegalovirus.

It was with 60 Vbeta and 13 Jbeta primers that the PCR ran. The data were produced by immunoSEQ multiplex PCR, yet TCRdb's version contains in-frame clones alone and is incomplete. The table has about 110,000 clones, about 90% seen once. For this clone: Its antigen is still unknown.

The CDR3 contains 14 residues. The ends lost 6 bases at V and 3 bases at J; junction bases unmatched: 6. Germline V gene lookup returns CDR1 MDHEN and CDR2 SYDVKM. The sequenced sample consisted of PBMCs. This TCR derives from a man aged 35 to 55 in good health and CMV-seronegative. This chain links TRBV28 with TRBJ2-7; TRBD1 matches at 9 bases. As DNA, the CDR3 is TGTGCCAGCAGCCTCGAGGACAGGGGCTACGAGCAGTACTTC. The encoded protein is CASSLEDRGYEQYF.